The rows below give T cell receptor beta chains drawn from one sample of a study of persistence of HIV-infected CD4 T cells. Their antigens remain unidentified. Profiling relied on immunoSEQ multiplex PCR, and the TCRdb table lists in-frame clones only, not all of them. The sample shows 18,000 or so clones, roughly 74% of them seen only once. The sample was CD4+ T cells sorted from PBMCs after roughly 20-hour stimulation, taken from a patient who received antiretroviral therapy. The origin of the receptors is an adult man with HIV who was CMV-seropositive. Both conserved end residues are part of each CDR3. D genes are given only for firm matches. Clone size is given for some rows only: seen once, a few or many times, or a class if the clone is expanded.

TRBJ1-1,.,14,.,TRBV6-5,TGTGCCAGCAGTAAGGGATCGGTGGACACTGAAGCTTTCTTT,CASSKGSVDTEAFF
TRBJ1-2,.,17,TRBD1,TRBV28,TGTGCCAGCAGCTCGGATCCTCAGGGGGCAATCAACTATGGCTACACCTTC,CASSSDPQGAINYGYTF
TRBJ1-1,.,14,.,TRBV18,TGTGCCAGCTCAAGGGACCGCCTGAACACTGAAGCTTTCTTT,CASSRDRLNTEAFF
TRBJ1-1,.,15,.,TRBV28,TGTGCCAGCAGTGCCTACGGGACGGGGAACACTGAAGCTTTCTTT,CASSAYGTGNTEAFF
TRBJ1-1,.,11,TRBD1,TRBV6-5,TGTGCCAGCAGTTCGGACAGGGTCGCTTTCTTT,CASSSDRVAFF
TRBJ2-2,.,15,TRBD1,TRBV6-5,TGTGCCAGCAGACCGGACAGGGCCAACACCGGGGAGCTGTTTTTT,CASRPDRANTGELFF
TRBJ1-5,.,14,.,TRBV27,TGTGCCAGCAGTTTATGGGGGGACAATCAGCCCCAGCATTTT,CASSLWGDNQPQHF
TRBJ1-2,.,14,TRBD1,TRBV5-1,TGCGCCAGCAGCCCCAGACAGGGTACGGTGGGCTACACCTTC,CASSPRQGTVGYTF
TRBJ1-1,.,13,.,TRBV15,TGTGCCACCAGCAGAGCGGAAAACACTGAAGCTTTCTTT,CATSRAENTEAFF
TRBJ1-5,.,13,.,TRBV19,TGTGCCAGTAGTATTATGGAGCATCAGCCCCAGCATTTT,CASSIMEHQPQHF
TRBJ2-1,.,13,TRBD1,TRBV3-1/TRBV3-2,TGTGCCAGCAGCCAAGACGACAAGACAGGGGCGTTCTTC,CASSQDDKTGAFF
TRBJ1-4,.,13,.,TRBV9,TGTGCCAGCAGCGCTGGGGACGGGAAAAAACTGTTTTTT,CASSAGDGKKLFF
TRBJ1-2,medium-sized,13,TRBD1,TRBV27,TGTGCCAGTGGGACAGCAAATAACTATGGCTACACCTTC,CASGTANNYGYTF
TRBJ1-5,.,15,.,TRBV15,TGTGCCACCGGGGGGAGGGGCTCCCTCAATCAGCCCCAGCATTTT,CATGGRGSLNQPQHF
TRBJ1-5,once,13,.,TRBV5-5,TGTGCCAGCAGCTGGGGCAGGGATCAGCCCCAGCATTTT,CASSWGRDQPQHF
TRBJ2-4,.,14,TRBD2,TRBV19,TGTGCCAGTAGTATAGAGGATAGCGGGGGCATTCAGTACTTC,CASSIEDSGGIQYF
TRBJ1-4,.,13,.,TRBV18,TGTGCCAGCTCACCCGCAACTAATGAAAAACTGTTTTTT,CASSPATNEKLFF
TRBJ1-1,.,13,.,TRBV18,TGTGCCAGCTCACCCTCACAGAACACTGAAGCTTTCTTT,CASSPSQNTEAFF
TRBJ2-1,.,16,.,TRBV19,TGTGCCAGTAGTGGGTGGGGGGCGAGCTCCTACAATGAGCAGTTCTTC,CASSGWGASSYNEQFF
TRBJ2-1,once,14,.,TRBV9,TGTGCCAGCAGCCCAACGACTAGAGGAGGGGAGCAGTTCTTC,CASSPTTRGGEQFF
TRBJ1-6,few,15,.,TRBV4-1,TGCGCCAGCAGCCAAGGAAGGGCAAATAATTCACCCCTCCACTTT,CASSQGRANNSPLHF
TRBJ2-7,once,15,.,TRBV6-1,TGTGCCAGCAGTGATACAGGACGCCCATCCTACGAGCAGTACTTC,CASSDTGRPSYEQYF
TRBJ1-1,.,14,.,TRBV5-1,TGCGCCAGCAGCTTGGACAACACCAACACTGAAGCTTTCTTT,CASSLDNTNTEAFF
TRBJ2-7,.,16,.,TRBV18,TGTGCCAGCTCACCAACAGGCTTCCTCCTCTCCTACGAGCAGTACTTC,CASSPTGFLLSYEQYF
TRBJ1-1,.,13,.,TRBV6-5,TGTGCCAGCAGAATACCAGGGAACACTGAAGCTTTCTTT,CASRIPGNTEAFF
TRBJ1-5,.,15,.,TRBV6-5,TGTGCCAGCAGAAGTGGGCCACCTAGCAATCAGCCCCAGCATTTT,CASRSGPPSNQPQHF
TRBJ1-2,.,17,.,TRBV5-1,TGCGCCAGCAGCTTGGTCCCCGACGGCGGCGCCCTCGGGGGCTACACCTTC,CASSLVPDGGALGGYTF
TRBJ1-4,.,16,TRBD1,TRBV4-2,TGTGCCAGCAGCCAAGATTACGGGACAGGGGAAGAAAAACTGTTTTTT,CASSQDYGTGEEKLFF
TRBJ2-6,.,16,.,TRBV25-1,TGTGCCAGCAGTCCCGACGCTAGCTCTGGGGCCAACGTCCTGACTTTC,CASSPDASSGANVLTF
TRBJ2-1,few,14,.,TRBV5-1,TGCGCCAGCAGCGCCCTGGGGGATTACAATGAGCAGTTCTTC,CASSALGDYNEQFF
TRBJ1-2,.,15,TRBD1,TRBV24-1,TGTGCCACCAGTGACCCCGGGACAGGGGACTATGGCTACACCTTC,CATSDPGTGDYGYTF
TRBJ2-7,.,15,.,TRBV6-5,TGTGCCAGCAGTTACTCGAGGGGGGGCAAGGACGAGCAGTACTTC,CASSYSRGGKDEQYF
TRBJ2-3,.,17,TRBD2,TRBV30,TGTGCCTGGAGTGTACCGGGACTAGCGGGGCTCACAGATACGCAGTATTTT,CAWSVPGLAGLTDTQYF
TRBJ1-3,.,14,.,TRBV16,TGTGCCAGCAGCCACCCGGGGAGTGGAAACACCATATATTTT,CASSHPGSGNTIYF
TRBJ1-2,.,15,.,TRBV9,TGTGCCAGCAGCGCCAACACAGAGACCGGAGGCGGCTACACCTTC,CASSANTETGGGYTF
TRBJ2-6,.,16,TRBD1,TRBV19,TGTGCCAGTACCAGACAGGGGGTCTCTGGGGCCAACGTCCTGACTTTC,CASTRQGVSGANVLTF
TRBJ1-1,few,15,.,TRBV7-9,TGTGCCAGCAGCCAATCAGGCTTGGGGAACACTGAAGCTTTCTTT,CASSQSGLGNTEAFF
TRBJ2-7,.,12,.,TRBV28,TGTGCCAGCAGTCGACCCCGATACGAGCAGTACTTC,CASSRPRYEQYF
TRBJ2-3,few,15,.,TRBV5-4,TGTGCCAGCAGCTTGGCCCGCCAGGGCACAGATACGCAGTATTTT,CASSLARQGTDTQYF
TRBJ2-1,.,15,TRBD1,TRBV19,TGTGCCAGTAGTTCCCAACAGGGGGTAAGGAATGAGCAGTTCTTC,CASSSQQGVRNEQFF
TRBJ1-1,.,17,.,TRBV18,TGTGCCAGCTCACCATCGATAGCGTTGGAATTAGGCACTGAAGCTTTCTTT,CASSPSIALELGTEAFF
TRBJ2-7,.,13,TRBD2,TRBV4-2,TGTGCCAGCAGCCAACCGGGGGGGGAAGAGCAGTACTTC,CASSQPGGEEQYF
TRBJ1-3,.,15,.,TRBV7-2,TGTGCCAGCACCTTCTTCCAGGGCCCCGGAAACACCATATATTTT,CASTFFQGPGNTIYF